This T cell receptor beta chain was profiled in a study of Graves' ophthalmopathy and Graves' hyperthyroidism. Study overall: Researchers classed hyperthyroidism as stable given no ophthalmopathy within 18 months of follow-up.

Amplification from RNA transcripts yielded the TCR beta CDR3 regions. The authors performed first-round RT-PCR with HTBI primers and then a second-round multiplex PCR. TCRdb analysed the multiplex PCR reads with MiXCR anew, one entry per CDR3 protein. The sample lists about 600,000 distinct CDR3 sequences, about 40% occurring once. This clonotype has at least ten counts. Ages of hyperthyroidism patients ran from 18 to 65, and their diagnoses were new, under 2 months' duration. Germline CDR1 SNHLY, CDR2 FYNNEI. The CDR3 consists of 13 residues. V was trimmed by 7 bases and J by 5 bases, leaving 15 bases between them.

The sequencing input was peripheral blood or thyroid tissue (not recorded which). The chain carries TRBV2 and TRBJ2-7; a weak D match, TRBD1 (6 bases). The TCR comes from an adult man with Graves' hyperthyroidism. CDR3 coding DNA: TGTGCCAGCAATGGCAGGGGTTCGGACGAGCAGTACTTC. Amino acids: CASNGRGSDEQYF.